The present T cell receptor (beta chain) was sequenced within a study of T cells in Graves' hyperthyroidism and ophthalmopathy. Graves' hyperthyroidism was deemed stable given no ophthalmopathy progression within 18 months. Each diagnosis drew on symptoms, thyroxine, TRAb, thyroid ultrasound and orbital computed tomography findings. This clonotype was observed many times. The TCR beta CDR3 regions underwent amplification using RNA transcripts as the source. RT-PCR in the first round (using the HTBI primer set) targeted the TCR CDR3. TCRdb itself ran the multiplex PCR reads through MiXCR, one entry per CDR3 protein. The table includes 300,000 to 400,000 distinct CDR3 sequences, approximately 14% detected once. The clonotype comes from a woman aged 60-70 years with Graves' hyperthyroidism. The material sequenced was blood.

CDR3 residues: CASSFRVPEAFF. As DNA, the CDR3 is TGTGCCAGCAGTTTCCGGGTACCTGAAGCTTTCTTT. The genes are TRBV12-3 or TRBV12-4 and TRBJ1-1; no firm D call. There are 12 residues in the CDR3. V was clipped by 3 bases and J by 6 bases, with 8 bases between them.